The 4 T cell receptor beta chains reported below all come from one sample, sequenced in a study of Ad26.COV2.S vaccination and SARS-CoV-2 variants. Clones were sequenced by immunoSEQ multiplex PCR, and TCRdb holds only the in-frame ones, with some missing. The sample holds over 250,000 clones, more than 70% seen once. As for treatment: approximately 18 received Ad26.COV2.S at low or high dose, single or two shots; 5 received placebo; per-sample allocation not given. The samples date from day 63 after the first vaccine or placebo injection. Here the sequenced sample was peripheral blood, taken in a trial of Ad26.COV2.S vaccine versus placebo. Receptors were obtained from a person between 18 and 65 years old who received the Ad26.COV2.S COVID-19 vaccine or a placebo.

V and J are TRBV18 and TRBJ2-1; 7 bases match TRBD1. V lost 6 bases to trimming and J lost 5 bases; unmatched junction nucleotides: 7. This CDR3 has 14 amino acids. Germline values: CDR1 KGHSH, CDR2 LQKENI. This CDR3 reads CASSEGAGDNEQFF. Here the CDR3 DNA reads TGTGCCAGCTCCGAGGGGGCAGGGGACAATGAGCAGTTCTTC.

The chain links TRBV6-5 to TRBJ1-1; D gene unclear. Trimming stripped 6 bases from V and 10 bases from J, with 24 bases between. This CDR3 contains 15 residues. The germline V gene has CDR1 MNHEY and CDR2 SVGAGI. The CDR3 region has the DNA TGTGCCAGCAGACCCCAGGACTGGGGTGGGATGGGAGCTTTCTTT. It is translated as CASRPQDWGGMGAFF.

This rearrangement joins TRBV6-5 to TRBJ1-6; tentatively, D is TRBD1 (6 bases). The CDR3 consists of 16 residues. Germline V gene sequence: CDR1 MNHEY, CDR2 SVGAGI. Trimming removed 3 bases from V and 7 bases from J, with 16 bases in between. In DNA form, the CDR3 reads TGTGCCAGCAGTTATTCCATAGGACAGATGAATTCACCCCTCCACTTT. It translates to CASSYSIGQMNSPLHF.

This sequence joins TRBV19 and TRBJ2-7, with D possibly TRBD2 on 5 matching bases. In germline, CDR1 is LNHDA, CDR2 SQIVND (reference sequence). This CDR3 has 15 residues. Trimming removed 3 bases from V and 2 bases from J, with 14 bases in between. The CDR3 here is CASSIRGVIPYEQYF. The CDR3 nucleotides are TGTGCCAGTAGTATCCGGGGTGTGATTCCCTACGAGCAGTACTTC.